The T cell receptor (beta chain) described here comes from a study of blood T cell repertoires in COVID-19. Study in general: Donors in the United States, Italy and Spain gave samples during acute or convalescent COVID-19.

Profiled with immunoSEQ multiplex PCR; TCRdb holds only in-frame clones, not every one. The table lists 250,000 to 300,000 clones, 88% of them singletons. Between the trimmed V and J ends, which lost 1 base and 3 bases, there was a span of 13 bases. This CDR3 has 15 amino acids. Germline V lookup: CDR1 MDHEN, CDR2 SYDVKM. Sequencing used peripheral blood. The rearrangement joins TRBV28 to TRBJ2-7, with D possibly TRBD1 on 5 matching bases. This sequence was found in a woman in her thirties with acute or convalescent COVID-19. CDR3 amino acids: CASSLFGAGSYEQYF. The CDR3 DNA is TGTGCCAGCAGTTTATTTGGGGCAGGTAGCTACGAGCAGTACTTC.